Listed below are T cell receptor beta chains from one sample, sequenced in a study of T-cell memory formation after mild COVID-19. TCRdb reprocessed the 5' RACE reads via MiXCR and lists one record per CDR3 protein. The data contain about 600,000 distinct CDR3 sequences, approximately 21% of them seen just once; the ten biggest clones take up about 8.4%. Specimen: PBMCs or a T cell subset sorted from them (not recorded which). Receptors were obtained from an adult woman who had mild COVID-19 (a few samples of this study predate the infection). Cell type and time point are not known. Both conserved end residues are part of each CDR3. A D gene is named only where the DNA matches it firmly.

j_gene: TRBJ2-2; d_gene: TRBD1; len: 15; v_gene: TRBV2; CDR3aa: CASSLQGAATGELFF
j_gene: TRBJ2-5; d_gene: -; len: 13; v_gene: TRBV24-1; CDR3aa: CATSVGGKETQYF
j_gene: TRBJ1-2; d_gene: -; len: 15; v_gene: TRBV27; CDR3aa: CASSLSHGQQYGYTF
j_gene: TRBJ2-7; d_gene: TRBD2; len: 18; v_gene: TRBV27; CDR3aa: CASSLEGSGGRVPYEQYF
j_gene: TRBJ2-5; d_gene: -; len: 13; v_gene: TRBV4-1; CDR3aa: CASSQAILETQYF
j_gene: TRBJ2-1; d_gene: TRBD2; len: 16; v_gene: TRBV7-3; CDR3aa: CASSLSSGGRYNEQFF
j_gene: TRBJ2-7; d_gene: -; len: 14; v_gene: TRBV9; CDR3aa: CASSVDWDNYEQYF
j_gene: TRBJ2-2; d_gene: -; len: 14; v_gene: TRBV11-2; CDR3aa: CASSLDSQAGELFF
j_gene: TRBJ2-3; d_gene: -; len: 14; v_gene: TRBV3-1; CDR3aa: CASSYGLRQDTQYF
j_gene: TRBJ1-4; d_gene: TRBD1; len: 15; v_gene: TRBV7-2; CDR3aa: CASSPSGTGREKLFF
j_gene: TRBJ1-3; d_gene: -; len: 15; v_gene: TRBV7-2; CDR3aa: CASSLQSTSGNTIYF
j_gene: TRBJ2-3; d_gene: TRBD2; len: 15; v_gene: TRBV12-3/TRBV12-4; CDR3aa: CASRGGTSGTDTQYF
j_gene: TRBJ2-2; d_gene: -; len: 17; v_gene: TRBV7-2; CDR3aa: CASSLRFRQPLTGELFF
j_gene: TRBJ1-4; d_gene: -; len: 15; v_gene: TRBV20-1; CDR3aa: CSASSQGRRNEKLFF
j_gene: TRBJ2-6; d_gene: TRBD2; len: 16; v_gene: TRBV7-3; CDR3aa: CASSAGLPAGANVLTF
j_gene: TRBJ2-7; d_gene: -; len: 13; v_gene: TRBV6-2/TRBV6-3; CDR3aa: CASKAGPGGEQYF
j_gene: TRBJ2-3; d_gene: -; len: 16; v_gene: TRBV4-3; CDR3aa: CASSQDSTSPRDTQYF
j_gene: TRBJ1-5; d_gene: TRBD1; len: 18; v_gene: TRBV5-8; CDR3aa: CASTLGFFVDRENQPQHF
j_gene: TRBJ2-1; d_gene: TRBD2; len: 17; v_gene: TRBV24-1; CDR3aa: CATSGLADSSSYNEQFF
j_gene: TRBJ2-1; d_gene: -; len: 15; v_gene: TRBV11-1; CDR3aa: CASRLGPGANNEQFF
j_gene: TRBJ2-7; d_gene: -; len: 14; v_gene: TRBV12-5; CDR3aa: CASGITGQGYEQYF
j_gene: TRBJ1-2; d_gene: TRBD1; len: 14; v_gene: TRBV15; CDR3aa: CATSLPDRGYGYTF
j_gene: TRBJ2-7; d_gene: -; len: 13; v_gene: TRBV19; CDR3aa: CASSIARPYEQYF
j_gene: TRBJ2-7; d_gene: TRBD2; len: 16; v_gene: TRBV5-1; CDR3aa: CASSATGTSGLYEQYF
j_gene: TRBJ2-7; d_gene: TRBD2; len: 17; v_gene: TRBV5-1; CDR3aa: CASSLAEGAGGTYEQYF
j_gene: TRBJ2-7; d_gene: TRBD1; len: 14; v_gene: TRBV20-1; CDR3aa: CSARDRNRGYEQYF
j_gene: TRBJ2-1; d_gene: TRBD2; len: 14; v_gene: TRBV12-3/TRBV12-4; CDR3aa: CASSFSGRGDEQFF
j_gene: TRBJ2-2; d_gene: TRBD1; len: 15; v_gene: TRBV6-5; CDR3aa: CASSYEQGSTGELFF
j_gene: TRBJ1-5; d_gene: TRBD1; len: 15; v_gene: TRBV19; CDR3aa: CASTDRTGGWQPQHF
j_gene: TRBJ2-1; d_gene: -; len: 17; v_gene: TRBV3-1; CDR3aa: CASSPPSRFRSYNEQFF
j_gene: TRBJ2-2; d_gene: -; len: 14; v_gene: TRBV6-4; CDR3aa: CASSERPGTGELFF
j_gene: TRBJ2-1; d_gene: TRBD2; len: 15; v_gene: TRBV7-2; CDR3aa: CASTSGREWANEQFF
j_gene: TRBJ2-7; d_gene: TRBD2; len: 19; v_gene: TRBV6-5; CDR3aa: CASSSTHGLAGGPRSEQYF
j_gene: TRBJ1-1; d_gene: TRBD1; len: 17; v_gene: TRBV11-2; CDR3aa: CASSLGYYRGQNTEAFF
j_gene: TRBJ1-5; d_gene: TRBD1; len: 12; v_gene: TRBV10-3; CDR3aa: CAISDRAQPQHF
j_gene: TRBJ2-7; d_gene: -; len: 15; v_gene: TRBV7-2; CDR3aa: CASSLHGASSYEQYF
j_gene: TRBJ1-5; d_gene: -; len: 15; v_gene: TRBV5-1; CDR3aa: CASSLQPGQDQPQHF
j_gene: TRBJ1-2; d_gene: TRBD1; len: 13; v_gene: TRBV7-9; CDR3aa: CASSLGQFYGYTF
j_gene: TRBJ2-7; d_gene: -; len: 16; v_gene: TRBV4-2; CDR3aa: CASSQVDRLGSYEQYF
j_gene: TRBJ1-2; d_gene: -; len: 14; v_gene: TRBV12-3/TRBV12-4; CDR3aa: CASSWQGQPYGYTF
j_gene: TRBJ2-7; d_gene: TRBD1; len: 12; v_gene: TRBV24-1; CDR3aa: CATSEATGGMYF
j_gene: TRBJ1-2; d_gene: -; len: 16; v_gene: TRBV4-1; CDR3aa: CASSQDRAGLDYGYTF
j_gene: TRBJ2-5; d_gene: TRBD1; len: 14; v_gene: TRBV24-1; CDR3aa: CATSDSDRWETQYF
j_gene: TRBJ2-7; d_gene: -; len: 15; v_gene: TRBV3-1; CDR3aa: CASSRMGGSSYEQYF
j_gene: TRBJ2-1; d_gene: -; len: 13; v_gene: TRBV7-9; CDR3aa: CASSPVTRGEQFF
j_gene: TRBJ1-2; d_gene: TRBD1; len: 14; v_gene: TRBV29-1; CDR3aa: CSVRTDRVAYGYTF
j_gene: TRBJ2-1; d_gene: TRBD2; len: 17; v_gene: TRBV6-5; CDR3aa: CASSYLLPSGTYNEQFF
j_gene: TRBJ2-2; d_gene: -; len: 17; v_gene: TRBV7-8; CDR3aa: CASTYPGVLSNTGELFF
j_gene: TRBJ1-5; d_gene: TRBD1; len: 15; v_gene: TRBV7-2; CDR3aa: CASSAPPNRGQPQHF
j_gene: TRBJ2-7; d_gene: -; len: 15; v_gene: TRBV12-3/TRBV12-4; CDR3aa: CASSFSRNPTYEQYF